A single T cell receptor (beta chain) is shown here with its context. Produced via immunoSEQ multiplex PCR; TCRdb's table is partial and in-frame only. The table lists approximately 170,000 clones, around nine tenths of them singletons, with roughly 0.7% in the top ten. The CDR3 covers 15 residues. Germline V lookup: CDR1 SEHNR, CDR2 FQNEAQ (reference sequence). Trimming took 7 bases from V and 2 from J, leaving 17 bases between them. This sample stems from a study of control samples from healthy donors and cancer patients. This TCR came from a woman aged 25 to 39 in good health. V is TRBV7-9 and J is TRBJ2-5; perhaps TRBD1 as D (5 bases). Sequencing was done on a sample of blood. The DNA for the CDR3 is TGTGCCAGCACCGTTGCGCAGGGTGTGCAAGAGACCCAGTACTTC. It encodes CASTVAQGVQETQYF.